This T cell receptor beta chain was sequenced during a study of tissue T cells after allogeneic stem cell transplantation (dated 2022 in TCRdb). Regarding the research as a whole: Using research autopsies of patients with and without GVHD, plus mouse models of GVHD, the study profiled TCR beta repertoires across many tissues. The human arm was conducted as a prospective observational study, and neither blinding nor randomization was performed. What the study reported, not specific to this receptor: Sampling depth was acknowledged as a limitation, and the patient cohort was both small and clinically heterogeneous. Within patients, how anatomically similar tissues were was a major factor shaping TCR repertoire composition, regardless of disease or transplant status. Only a few T cell clones appeared in more than one patient, yet motif-based clustering showed tissue-specific repertoire signatures that were shared between patients. In both patients and mice, T cells from blood and spleen picked up only a limited part of the TCR repertoire that was detected in tissues. The study did not determine which tissue TCRs were alloreactive or antigen-specific, and some clones might have been persisting host cells.

The receptor library was made with the immunoSEQ multiplex PCR assay. TCRbeta CDR3 sequencing was done by Adaptive Biotechnologies at survey depth, reporting CDR3 sequences, V/J genes, productive frequency and template counts. Amplification of TCR beta CDR3 regions was performed from genomic DNA rather than from RNA. In the source study's methods: Jensen-Shannon divergence served to quantify pairwise repertoire overlap between tissues, with 0 meaning identical and 1 meaning complete divergence. Tissues were clustered by single-linkage agglomerative hierarchical clustering of pairwise JSD values and displayed as dendrograms. GLIPH2 was run on all patient samples with simulation_depth 1000, kmer_min_depth 3, cdr3_length_cutoff 8, keeping groups with more than two unique CDR3s. A standardized tissue-overlap score extrapolated Jaccard GLIPH-group overlap across patients to a standard repertoire size of 1000 clones. Linear mixed-effect models, with tissue as a fixed effect and individual as a random effect, were used to test how diversity related to clinical or experimental variables. This is the immuneACCESS table as TCRdb keeps it, with only in-frame sequences that have V and J called. A part of the clones is gone; compared with another copy, unresolved V genes explain less than half, and the rest is unexplained. V, J and clone size are those of that table, while D and trimming were read from the DNA. The sample table holds some 11,000 clones, of which about two fifths were seen once. The ten most abundant clones make up 1.8% of the sample.

The time point label here, explained by the study, means: mouse harvest day 7 after allogeneic transplant. Mouse grafts consisting of 10^7 T-cell-depleted bone marrow cells combined with 10^6 splenic CD5+ T cells were administered by tail vein injection. A major MHC-mismatch B6 (H2b) into BALB/c (H2d) model was used to model mouse GVHD, and tissues were profiled at day 7 or 14. On day 7 or 14 post-transplant, mouse tissues and retro-orbital blood were harvested with separate sterile tools for each animal, and livers were flushed beforehand. Before genomic DNA isolation with the DNeasy Blood & Tissue Kit, mouse tissues were minced with razor blades in buffered saline. In this sample, this clone turned up a few times. This receptor's antigen is unknown. Gene names and germline sequences here are all drawn from mouse data. The read ends 1 residue shy of where the CDR3 ends; the end is completed using the germline J gene.

The junction carries 3 bases between V and J, which are trimmed by 3 bases and 0 bases respectively. Via the germline V gene (reference sequence), CDR1 is SNHLY and CDR2 FYNGKV. CDR3 length: 13 amino acids, cysteine to phenylalanine. The 36 bases shown cover part of the CDR3, and their frame starts at base 1. This receptor was obtained from a female BALB/c mouse given C57BL/6 T cells with graft-versus-host disease after an allogeneic hematopoietic cell transplant. Source material: skin. The chain is assembled from TRBV3 and TRBJ1-3; no D gene call is confident. The CDR3 DNA, read in part, is TGTGCCAGCAGCTTGGGTTCTGGAAATACGCTCTAT. The resulting protein is CASSLGSGNTLY. The whole CDR3 protein reads CASSLGSGNTLYF.